This T cell receptor (beta chain) emerged from a study of blood T cell repertoires in COVID-19. At the level of the study: The study drew acute and convalescent COVID-19 samples from the United States, Italy and Spain. The analysed material was cDNA or gDNA that came from T cells, B-cell-depleted T cells, or PBMCs.

Per germline, CDR1 SGHRS and CDR2 YFSETQ. The ends were cut back, 4 bases at V and 0 bases at J, with 13 bases in the middle. The CDR3 has 15 residues. How the authors handled the data: Reference gene primer amplification gave estimated nucleated cell counts. TCRdb keeps only in-frame clones here, not all; method: immunoSEQ multiplex PCR. That table furnishes V, J and clone size, whereas the DNA furnished D and trimming. The sample shows 200,000 to 250,000 clones, about 90% of them seen only once. Sequencing was carried out using peripheral blood. The J gene is TRBJ1-1, the V gene TRBV5-1; a weak D match, TRBD1 (6 bases). This TCR was recovered from a woman in her twenties or thirties who had recovered from COVID-19. CDR3 sequence reads: CASSIQGSMNTEAFF. The CDR3 nucleotides are TGCGCCAGCAGCATACAGGGCTCAATGAACACTGAAGCTTTCTTT.